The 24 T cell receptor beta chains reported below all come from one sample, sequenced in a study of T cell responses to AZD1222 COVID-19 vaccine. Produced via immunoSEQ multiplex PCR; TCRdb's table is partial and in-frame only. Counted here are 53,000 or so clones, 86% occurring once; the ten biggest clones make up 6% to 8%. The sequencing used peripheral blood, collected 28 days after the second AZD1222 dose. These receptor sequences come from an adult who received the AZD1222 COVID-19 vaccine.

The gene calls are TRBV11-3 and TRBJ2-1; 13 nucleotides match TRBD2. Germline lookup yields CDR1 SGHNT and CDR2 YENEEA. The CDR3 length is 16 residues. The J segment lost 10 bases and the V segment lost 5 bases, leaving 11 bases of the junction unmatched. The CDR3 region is CASSPRTSGRRGEQFF. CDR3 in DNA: TGTGCCAGCAGCCCGAGGACTAGCGGGAGAAGGGGAGAGCAGTTCTTC.

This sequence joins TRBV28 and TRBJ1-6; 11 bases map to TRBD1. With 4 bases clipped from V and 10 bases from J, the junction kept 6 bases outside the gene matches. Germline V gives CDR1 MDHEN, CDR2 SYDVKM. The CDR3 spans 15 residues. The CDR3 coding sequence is TGTGCCAGCAGTTCCTCCGGGACAGGGGGGTCACCCCTCCACTTT. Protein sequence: CASSSSGTGGSPLHF.

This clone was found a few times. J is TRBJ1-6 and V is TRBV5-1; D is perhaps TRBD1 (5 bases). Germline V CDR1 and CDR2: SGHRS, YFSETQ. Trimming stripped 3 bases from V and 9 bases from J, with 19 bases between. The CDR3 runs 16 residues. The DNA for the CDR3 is TGCGCCAGCAGCTCAGACGGGGACCTCAGGACTTCACCCCTCCACTTT. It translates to CASSSDGDLRTSPLHF.

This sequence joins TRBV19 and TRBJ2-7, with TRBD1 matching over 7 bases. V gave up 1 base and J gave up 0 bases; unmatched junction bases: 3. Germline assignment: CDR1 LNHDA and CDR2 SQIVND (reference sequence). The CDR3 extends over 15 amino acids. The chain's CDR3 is CASSIGGGLSYEQYF. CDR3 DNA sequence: TGTGCCAGTAGTATAGGAGGGGGCCTCTCCTACGAGCAGTACTTC.

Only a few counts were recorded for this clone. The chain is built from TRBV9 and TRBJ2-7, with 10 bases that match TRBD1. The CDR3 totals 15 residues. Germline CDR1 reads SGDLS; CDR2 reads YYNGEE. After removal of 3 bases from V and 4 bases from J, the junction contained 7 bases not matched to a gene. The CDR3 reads CASSARQGAGYEQYF. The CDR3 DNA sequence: TGTGCCAGCAGCGCCCGACAGGGGGCAGGTTACGAGCAGTACTTC.

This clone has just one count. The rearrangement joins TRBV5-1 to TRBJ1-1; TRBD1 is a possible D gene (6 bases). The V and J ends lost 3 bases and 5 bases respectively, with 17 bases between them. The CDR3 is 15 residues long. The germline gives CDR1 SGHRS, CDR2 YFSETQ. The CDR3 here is CASSSLGGSGTEAFF. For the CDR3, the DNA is TGCGCCAGCAGCTCCTTAGGGGGATCGGGGACTGAAGCTTTCTTT. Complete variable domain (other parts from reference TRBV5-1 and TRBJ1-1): KAGVTQTPRYLIKTRGQQVTLSCSPISGHRSVSWYQQTPGQGLQFLFEYFSETQRNKGNFPGRFSGRQFSNSRSEMNVSTLELGDSALYLCASSSLGGSGTEAFFGQGTRLTVV.

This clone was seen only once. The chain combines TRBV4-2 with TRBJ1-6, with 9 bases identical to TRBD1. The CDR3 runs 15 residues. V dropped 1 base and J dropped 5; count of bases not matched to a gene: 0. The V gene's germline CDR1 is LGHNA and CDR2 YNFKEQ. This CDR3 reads CASSQGDRDNSPLHF. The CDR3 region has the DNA TGTGCCAGCAGCCAAGGGGACAGGGATAATTCACCCCTCCACTTT.

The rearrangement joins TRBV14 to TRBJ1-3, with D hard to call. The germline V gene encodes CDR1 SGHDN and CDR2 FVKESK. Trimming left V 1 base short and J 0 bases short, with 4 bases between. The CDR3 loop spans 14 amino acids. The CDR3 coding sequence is TGTGCCAGCAGCCAAGGGTTCTCTGGAAACACCATATATTTT. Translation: CASSQGFSGNTIYF.

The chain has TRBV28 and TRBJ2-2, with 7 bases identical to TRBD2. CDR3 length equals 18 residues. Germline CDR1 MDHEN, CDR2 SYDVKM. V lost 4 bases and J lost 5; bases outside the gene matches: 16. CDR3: CASSSPLGGKERTGELFF. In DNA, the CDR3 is TGTGCCAGCAGTTCACCATTGGGGGGGAAAGAACGTACCGGGGAGCTGTTTTTT.

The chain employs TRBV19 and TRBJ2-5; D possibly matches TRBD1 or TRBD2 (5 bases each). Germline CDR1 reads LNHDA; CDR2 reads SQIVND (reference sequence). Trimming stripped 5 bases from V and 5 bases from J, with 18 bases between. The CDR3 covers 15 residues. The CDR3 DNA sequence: TGTGCCAGTAGTGGCAGGGACGGACTTGGGGAGACCCAGTACTTC. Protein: CASSGRDGLGETQYF.

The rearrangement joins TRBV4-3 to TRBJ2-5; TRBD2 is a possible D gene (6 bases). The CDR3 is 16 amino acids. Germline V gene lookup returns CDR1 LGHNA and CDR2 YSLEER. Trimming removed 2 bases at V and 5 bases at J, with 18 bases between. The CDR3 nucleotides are TGCGCCAGCAGCCAATCCGGGGGAGGTGGCTTTGAGACCCAGTACTTC. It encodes CASSQSGGGGFETQYF.

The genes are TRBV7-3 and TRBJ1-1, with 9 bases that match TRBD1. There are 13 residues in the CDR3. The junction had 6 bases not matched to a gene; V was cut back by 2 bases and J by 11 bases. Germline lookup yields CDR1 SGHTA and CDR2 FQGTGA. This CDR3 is CASSLGDRERAFF. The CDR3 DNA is TGTGCCAGCAGCTTAGGGGACAGGGAACGCGCTTTCTTT.

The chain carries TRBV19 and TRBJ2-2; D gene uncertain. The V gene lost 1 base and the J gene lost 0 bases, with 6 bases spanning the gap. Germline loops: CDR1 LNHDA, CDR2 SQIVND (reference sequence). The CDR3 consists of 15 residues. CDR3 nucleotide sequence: TGTGCCAGTAGTATAGGTCCAGCGAACACCGGGGAGCTGTTTTTT. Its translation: CASSIGPANTGELFF.

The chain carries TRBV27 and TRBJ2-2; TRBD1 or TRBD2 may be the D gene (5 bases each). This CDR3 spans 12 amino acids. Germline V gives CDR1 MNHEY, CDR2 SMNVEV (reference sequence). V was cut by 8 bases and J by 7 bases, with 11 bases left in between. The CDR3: CASGMGVGELFF. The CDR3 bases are TGTGCCAGCGGAATGGGGGTCGGGGAGCTGTTTTTT.

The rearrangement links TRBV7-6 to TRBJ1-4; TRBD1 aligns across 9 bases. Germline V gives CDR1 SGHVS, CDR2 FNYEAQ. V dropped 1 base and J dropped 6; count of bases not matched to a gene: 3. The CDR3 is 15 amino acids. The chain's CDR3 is CASSLDRQGDEKLFF. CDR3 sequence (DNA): TGTGCCAGCAGCTTAGATCGACAGGGGGATGAAAAACTGTTTTTT.

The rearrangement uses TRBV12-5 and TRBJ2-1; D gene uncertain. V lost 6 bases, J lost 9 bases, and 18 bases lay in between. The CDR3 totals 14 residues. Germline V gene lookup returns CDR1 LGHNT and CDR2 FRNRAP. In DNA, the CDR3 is TGTGCTAGTGGACTGAAGGTTGGGGAAAGTGAGCAGTTCTTC. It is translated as CASGLKVGESEQFF.

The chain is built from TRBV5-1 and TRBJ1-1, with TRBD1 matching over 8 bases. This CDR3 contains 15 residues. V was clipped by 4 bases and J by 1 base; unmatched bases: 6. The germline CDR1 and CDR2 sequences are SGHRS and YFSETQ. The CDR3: CASSDPQGANTEAFF. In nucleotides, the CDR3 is TGCGCCAGCAGCGACCCCCAGGGGGCGAACACTGAAGCTTTCTTT. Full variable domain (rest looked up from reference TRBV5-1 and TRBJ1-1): KAGVTQTPRYLIKTRGQQVTLSCSPISGHRSVSWYQQTPGQGLQFLFEYFSETQRNKGNFPGRFSGRQFSNSRSEMNVSTLELGDSALYLCASSDPQGANTEAFFGQGTRLTVV.

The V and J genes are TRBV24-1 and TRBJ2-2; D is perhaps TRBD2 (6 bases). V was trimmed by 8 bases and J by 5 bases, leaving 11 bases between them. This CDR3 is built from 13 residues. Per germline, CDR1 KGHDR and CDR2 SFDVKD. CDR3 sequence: CATNDRGTGELFF. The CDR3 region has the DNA TGTGCCACCAACGATCGGGGGACCGGGGAGCTGTTTTTT.

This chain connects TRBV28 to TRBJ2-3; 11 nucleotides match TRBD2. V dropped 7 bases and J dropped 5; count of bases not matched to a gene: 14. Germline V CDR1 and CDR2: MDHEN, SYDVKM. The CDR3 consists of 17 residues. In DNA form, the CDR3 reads TGTGCCAGCAATTCACTAGCGGGAGTGAGGGTGGGAGATACGCAGTATTTT. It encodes CASNSLAGVRVGDTQYF.

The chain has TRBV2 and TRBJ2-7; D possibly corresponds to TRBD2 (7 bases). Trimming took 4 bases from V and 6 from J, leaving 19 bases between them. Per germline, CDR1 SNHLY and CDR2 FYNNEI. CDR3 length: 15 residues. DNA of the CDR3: TGTGCCAGCAGTGCCGGGGGGCGGGAGAAGGGCGAGCAGTACTTC. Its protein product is CASSAGGREKGEQYF.

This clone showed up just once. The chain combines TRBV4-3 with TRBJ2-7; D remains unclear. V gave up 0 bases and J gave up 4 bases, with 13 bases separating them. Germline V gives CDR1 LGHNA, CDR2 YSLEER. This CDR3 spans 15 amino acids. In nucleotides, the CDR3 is TGCGCCAGCAGCCAAGATGTCAGGCAGGCTTACGAGCAGTACTTC. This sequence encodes CASSQDVRQAYEQYF.

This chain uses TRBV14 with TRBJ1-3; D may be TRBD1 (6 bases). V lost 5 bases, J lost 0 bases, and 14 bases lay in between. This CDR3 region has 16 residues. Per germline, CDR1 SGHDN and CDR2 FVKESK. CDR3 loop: CASSALQGHSGNTIYF. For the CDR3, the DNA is TGTGCCAGCAGCGCACTACAGGGCCACTCTGGAAACACCATATATTTT.

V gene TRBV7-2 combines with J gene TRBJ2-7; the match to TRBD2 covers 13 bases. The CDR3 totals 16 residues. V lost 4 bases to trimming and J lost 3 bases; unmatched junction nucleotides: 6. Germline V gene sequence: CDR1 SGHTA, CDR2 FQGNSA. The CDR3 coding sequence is TGTGCCAGCAGCTCACTAGCGGGAGGGCCGGGCTACGAGCAGTACTTC. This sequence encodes CASSSLAGGPGYEQYF.

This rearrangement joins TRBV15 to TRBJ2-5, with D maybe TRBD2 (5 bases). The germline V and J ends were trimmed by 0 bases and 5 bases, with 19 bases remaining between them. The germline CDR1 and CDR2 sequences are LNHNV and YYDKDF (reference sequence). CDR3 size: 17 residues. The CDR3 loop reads CATSRDTVRSGGETQYF. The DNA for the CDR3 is TGTGCCACCAGCAGAGATACCGTCCGGTCAGGCGGGGAGACCCAGTACTTC.